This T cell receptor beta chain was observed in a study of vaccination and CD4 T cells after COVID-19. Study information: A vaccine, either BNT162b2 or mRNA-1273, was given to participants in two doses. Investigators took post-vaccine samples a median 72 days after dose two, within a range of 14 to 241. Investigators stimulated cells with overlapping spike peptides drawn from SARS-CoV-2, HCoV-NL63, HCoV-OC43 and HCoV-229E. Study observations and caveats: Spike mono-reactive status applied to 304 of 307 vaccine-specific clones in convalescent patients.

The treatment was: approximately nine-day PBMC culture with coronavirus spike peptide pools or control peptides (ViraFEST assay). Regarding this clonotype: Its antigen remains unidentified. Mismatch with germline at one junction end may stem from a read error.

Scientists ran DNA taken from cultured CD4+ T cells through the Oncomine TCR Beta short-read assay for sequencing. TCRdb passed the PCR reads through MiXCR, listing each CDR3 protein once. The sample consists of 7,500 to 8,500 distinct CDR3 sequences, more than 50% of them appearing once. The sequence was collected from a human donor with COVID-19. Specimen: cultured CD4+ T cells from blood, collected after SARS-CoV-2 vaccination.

The CDR3 DNA reads TGTGCTAGCAGCTTAGGTGGTGGGGGTCAGCAAGAGACCCAGTACTTC. This codes for CASSLGGGGQQETQYF. The rearrangement joins TRBV7-7 to TRBJ2-5; the D call may be TRBD1 or TRBD2 (5 bases each). The germline CDR1 and CDR2 sequences are SSHAT and FNYEAQ (reference sequence). The CDR3 spans 16 residues.